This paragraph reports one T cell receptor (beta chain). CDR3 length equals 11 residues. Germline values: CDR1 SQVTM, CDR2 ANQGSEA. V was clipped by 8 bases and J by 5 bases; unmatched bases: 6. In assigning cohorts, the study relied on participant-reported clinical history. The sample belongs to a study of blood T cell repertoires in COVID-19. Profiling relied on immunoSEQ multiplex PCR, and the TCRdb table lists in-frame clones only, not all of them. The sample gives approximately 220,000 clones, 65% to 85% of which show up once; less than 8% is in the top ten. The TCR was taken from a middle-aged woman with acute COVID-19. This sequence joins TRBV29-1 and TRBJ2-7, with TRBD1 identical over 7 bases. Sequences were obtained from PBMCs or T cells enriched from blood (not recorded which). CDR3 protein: CSYTGDNEQYF. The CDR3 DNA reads TGCAGCTATACAGGGGACAACGAGCAGTACTTC.